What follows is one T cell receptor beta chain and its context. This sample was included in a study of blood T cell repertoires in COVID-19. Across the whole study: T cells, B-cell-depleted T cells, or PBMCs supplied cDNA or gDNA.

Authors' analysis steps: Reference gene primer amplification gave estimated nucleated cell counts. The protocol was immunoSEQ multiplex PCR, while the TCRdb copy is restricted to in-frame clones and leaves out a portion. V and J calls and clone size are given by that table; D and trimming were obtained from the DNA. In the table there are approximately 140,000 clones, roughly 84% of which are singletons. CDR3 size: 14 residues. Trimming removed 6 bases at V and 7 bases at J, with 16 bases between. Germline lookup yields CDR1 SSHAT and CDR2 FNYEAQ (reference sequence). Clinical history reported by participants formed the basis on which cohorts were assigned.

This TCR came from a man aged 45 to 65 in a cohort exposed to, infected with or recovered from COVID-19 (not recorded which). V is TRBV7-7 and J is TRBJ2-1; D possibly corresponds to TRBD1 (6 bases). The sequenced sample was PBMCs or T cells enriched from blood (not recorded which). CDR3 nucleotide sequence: TGTGCCAGCAGTACTCAGGCAGGGGTGAATGAGCAGTTCTTC. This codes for CASSTQAGVNEQFF.